The 27 T cell receptor beta chains in this list originate from one sample, sequenced in a study of blood T cell repertoires in COVID-19. Only in-frame clones appear in the TCRdb table, and some are missing; sequencing was by immunoSEQ multiplex PCR. The sample lists approximately 220,000 clones, around 80% occurring once. Sequenced material: PBMCs or T cells enriched from blood (not recorded which). The receptors originated from a woman aged 40 to 50 with acute COVID-19.

The chain combines TRBV10-3 with TRBJ2-7; the D gene is possibly TRBD2 (5 bases). The germline CDR1 and CDR2 sequences are ENHRY and SYGVKD. Trimming took 0 bases from V and 3 from J, leaving 18 bases between them. The CDR3 runs to 17 residues. In DNA form, the CDR3 reads TGTGCCATCAGTGAGTCTAGTGGGCGGGCCGGGAACTACGAGCAGTACTTC. Translating gives CAISESSGRAGNYEQYF.

The chain links TRBV5-4 to TRBJ2-2; 11 bases agree with TRBD1. This CDR3 spans 15 amino acids. V shed 4 bases, J shed 7 bases, and the junction held 6 bases outside the gene matches. CDR1 and CDR2 from the germline V gene are SGHNT and YYREEE (reference sequence). The CDR3 bases are TGTGCCAGCAGCAAAGGACAGGGGGCGTTCGGGGAGCTGTTTTTT. This sequence encodes CASSKGQGAFGELFF.

The V and J genes are TRBV7-8 and TRBJ1-4; 11 bases agree with TRBD1. CDR3 size: 16 residues. Unmatched junction bases numbered 9, after V lost 4 bases and J lost 8 bases. Germline-derived CDR1 and CDR2 are SGHVS and FQNEAQ. CDR3 coding DNA: TGTGCCAGCAGCTCGAGGACAGGGGGCGTTTGGGAAAAACTGTTTTTT. It translates to CASSSRTGGVWEKLFF.

The rearrangement links TRBV2 to TRBJ2-7; D not resolved. CDR3 length: 13 amino acids. V was trimmed by 1 base and J by 6 bases, leaving 10 bases between them. Germline loops: CDR1 SNHLY, CDR2 FYNNEI. The DNA for the CDR3 is TGTGCCAGCAGTGAAGAAACGGCTAGCGAGCAGTACTTC. The encoded protein is CASSEETASEQYF.

This clone was counted only a few times. The gene calls are TRBV25-1 and TRBJ1-6; perhaps TRBD1 as D (5 bases). The CDR3 sequence is 14 residues long. V dropped 4 bases and J dropped 10 bases, with 14 bases sitting between them. Germline CDR1 reads MGHDK; CDR2 reads SYGVNS. The CDR3 nucleotides are TGTGCCAGCAGTGTTCGGCAGGGAAAATCACCCCTCCACTTT. Encoded protein: CASSVRQGKSPLHF.

The J gene is TRBJ2-1, the V gene TRBV20-1, with a weak D call TRBD2 (5 bases). Per germline, CDR1 DFQATT and CDR2 SNEGSKA (reference sequence). Trimming pared 3 bases from V and 5 bases from J, leaving 11 bases between. The CDR3 spans 13 residues. As DNA, the CDR3 is TGCAGTGCTAGTGCCGGGATAAACAATGAGCAGTTCTTC. Amino acids: CSASAGINNEQFF.

This clone was detected once. This rearrangement joins TRBV28 to TRBJ2-5, with 11 bases identical to TRBD1. Germline assignment: CDR1 MDHEN and CDR2 SYDVKM. The CDR3 length is 15 residues. V lost 6 bases and J lost 4; bases outside the gene matches: 7. The DNA of the CDR3 is TGTGCCAGCAGGGGGATTGGACAGGGGGCAGAGACCCAGTACTTC. The encoded protein is CASRGIGQGAETQYF.

This CDR3 is CASSEGGLRSYNEQFF. CDR3 DNA: TGTGCCAGCAGTGAAGGCGGACTCCGCTCCTACAATGAGCAGTTCTTC. The chain is built from TRBV2 and TRBJ2-1; tentatively, D is TRBD2 (5 bases). Germline lookup yields CDR1 SNHLY and CDR2 FYNNEI. The CDR3 is 16 residues long. V gave up 1 base and J gave up 0 bases, with 10 bases separating them.

Comment on this clone: Other DNA sequences in this sample translate to the same CDR3. This chain links TRBV12-3 or TRBV12-4 with TRBJ1-5, with TRBD1 as a possible D gene (5 bases). CDR3 size: 13 residues. V was trimmed by 2 bases and J by 4 bases, leaving 6 bases between them. CDR3 nucleotide sequence: TGTGCCAGCAGTTTACGACAGAATCAGCCCCAGCATTTT. Translated: CASSLRQNQPQHF.

V is TRBV18 and J is TRBJ2-1, with 7 bases lining up with TRBD2. V was clipped by 6 bases and J by 2 bases; unmatched bases: 13. CDR3 length equals 17 residues. CDR1 and CDR2 from the germline V gene are KGHSH and LQKENI. The CDR3 loop reads CASSLAGGGRAYNEQFF. CDR3 bases: TGTGCCAGCTCCCTGGCTGGCGGAGGGAGGGCCTACAATGAGCAGTTCTTC. The variable domain in full, with the rest retrieved from reference TRBV18 and TRBJ2-1, is NAGVMQNPRHLVRRRGQEARLRCSPMKGHSHVYWYRQLPEEGLKFMVYLQKENIIDESGMPKERFSAEFPKEGPSILRIQQVVRGDSAAYFCASSLAGGGRAYNEQFFGPGTRLTVL.

Ten or more counts support this clone. The chain recombines TRBV5-1 with TRBJ1-6; no reliable D call. CDR1 is SGHRS, CDR2 YFSETQ, per germline. The V end was cut by 0 bases, the J end by 5 bases, with 12 bases between. The CDR3 contains 16 residues. CDR3 DNA: TGCGCCAGCAGCTTGGCTGCCGGACTCAATAATTCACCCCTCCACTTT. Translated, it gives CASSLAAGLNNSPLHF.

The chain carries TRBV21-1 and TRBJ2-7; TRBD2 is the table's D call, not checked against the DNA. TRBV21-1 is flagged as a pseudogene. There are 12 residues in the CDR3. Here the CDR3 DNA reads TGTGCCAGCCCGGGGGAGGCCTACGAGCAGTACTTC. Its translation is CASPGEAYEQYF.

The chain is built from TRBV6-5 and TRBJ1-1; TRBD1 might be the D (5 bases). CDR3 length: 15 amino acids. The germline CDR1 and CDR2 sequences are MNHEY and SVGAGI. Trimming took 6 bases from V and 0 from J, leaving 14 bases between them. CDR3 bases: TGTGCCAGCAGACGTTACAGGTCTTTGAACACTGAAGCTTTCTTT. Translation: CASRRYRSLNTEAFF.

This clone has a handful of counts. V and J are TRBV19 and TRBJ2-6, with 8 bases matching TRBD1. V gave up 4 bases and J gave up 3 bases; unmatched junction bases: 5. Germline V CDR1 and CDR2: LNHDA, SQIVND (reference sequence). The CDR3 extends over 16 amino acids. Here the CDR3 reads CASSRGQASGANVLTF. CDR3 nucleotides: TGTGCCAGTAGTAGGGGACAGGCGAGTGGGGCCAACGTCCTGACTTTC.

The CDR3 bases are TGTGCCAGCAGCTTAGATGTCCTTAACTATGGCTACACCTTC. It translates to CASSLDVLNYGYTF. The chain couples TRBV7-9 to TRBJ1-2; D remains unclear. The CDR3 totals 14 residues. Germline-derived CDR1 and CDR2 are SEHNR and FQNEAQ (reference sequence). V shed 1 base and J shed 1 base, with 7 bases lying between them. The variable domain in full, with the rest retrieved from reference TRBV7-9 and TRBJ1-2, is DTGVSQNPRHKITKRGQNVTFRCDPISEHNRLYWYRQTLGQGPEFLTYFQNEAQLEKSRLLSDRFSAERPKGSFSTLEIQRTEQGDSAMYLCASSLDVLNYGYTFGSGTRLTVV.

This chain links TRBV28 with TRBJ1-4, with D uncertain. The germline V and J ends were trimmed by 0 bases and 2 bases, with 7 bases remaining between them. The CDR3 has 15 residues. Germline CDR1 MDHEN, CDR2 SYDVKM. This CDR3 reads CASSLWGTTNEKLFF. Written as DNA, the CDR3 is TGTGCCAGCAGTTTATGGGGCACGACTAATGAAAAACTGTTTTTT.

The chain is built from TRBV19 and TRBJ1-6, with 10 bases fitting TRBD1. The CDR3 is 16 amino acids. Germline CDR1 is LNHDA and CDR2 is SQIVND (reference sequence). J gave up 7 bases and V 1 base, and 4 bases lay outside the gene matches. The CDR3 loop is CASSIAQTGGNSPLHF. DNA for the CDR3: TGTGCCAGTAGTATAGCCCAGACAGGGGGCAATTCACCCCTCCACTTT.

This clone was observed once. The rearrangement uses TRBV24-1 and TRBJ1-2, with 7 positions matching TRBD1. The CDR3 is made up of 14 amino acids. CDR1 KGHDR and CDR2 SFDVKD come from the germline V gene. Germline trimming cut 1 base from V and 8 bases from J; bases unmatched to any gene: 6. The CDR3 DNA reads as TGTGCCACCAGTGATTTAGGGGACAGTCCCGGCTACACCTTC. Residues: CATSDLGDSPGYTF.

This clone was seen a few times. This rearrangement joins TRBV19 to TRBJ1-1; D is unresolved. CDR3 length: 17 amino acids. Trimming stripped 5 bases from V and 1 base from J, with 20 bases between. In germline, CDR1 is LNHDA, CDR2 SQIVND (reference sequence). The CDR3 bases are TGTGCCAGTAGTCCCCTTTCAATTTTGCGGCAGAACACTGAAGCTTTCTTT. It translates to CASSPLSILRQNTEAFF.

The V call is TRBV2, the J call TRBJ2-3, with TRBD1 matching over 7 bases. CDR3 length equals 14 residues. From germline, CDR1 is SNHLY and CDR2 FYNNEI. V lost 8 bases to trimming and J lost 7 bases; unmatched junction nucleotides: 12. The CDR3 loop reads CASGLATGLHTQYF. CDR3 nucleotides: TGTGCCAGCGGCTTAGCGACAGGGCTACATACGCAGTATTTT. Full variable domain (missing parts from reference TRBV2 and TRBJ2-3): EPEVTQTPSHQVTQMGQEVILRCVPISNHLYFYWYRQILGQKVEFLVSFYNNEISEKSEIFDDQFSVERPDGSNFTLKIRSTKLEDSAMYFCASGLATGLHTQYFGPGTRLTVL.

The rearrangement joins TRBV7-2 to TRBJ1-3, with TRBD1 identical over 9 bases. The J segment lost 1 base and the V segment lost 0 bases, leaving 10 bases of the junction unmatched. This CDR3 region has 19 residues. Germline-derived CDR1 and CDR2 are SGHTA and FQGNSA. CDR3 sequence (DNA): TGTGCCAGCAGCTTAGCCGGGACAGGGTCCGTCTTATCTGGAAACACCATATATTTT. Translating gives CASSLAGTGSVLSGNTIYF. The complete variable domain, with remaining parts taken from reference TRBV7-2 and TRBJ1-3, reads GAGVSQSPSNKVTEKGKDVELRCDPISGHTALYWYRQSLGQGLEFLIYFQGNSAPDKSGLPSDRFSAERTGGSVSTLTIQRTQQEDSAVYLCASSLAGTGSVLSGNTIYFGEGSWLTVV.

The chain combines TRBV29-1 with TRBJ2-7; 8 nucleotides match TRBD1. Germline CDR1 is SQVTM and CDR2 is ANQGSEA. V was pared by 3 bases and J by 4 bases, with 8 bases of the junction left unmatched. The CDR3 loop spans 14 amino acids. CDR3 DNA sequence: TGCAGCGTTGACACAGGGGGAATGGGTTACGAGCAGTACTTC. Its translation: CSVDTGGMGYEQYF.

The chain uses TRBV11-2 and TRBJ2-7; 10 nucleotides align to TRBD1. V lost 5 bases to trimming and J lost 0 bases; unmatched junction nucleotides: 7. Germline CDR1 and CDR2: SGHAT and FQNNGV. The CDR3 has 16 residues. Written as DNA, the CDR3 is TGTGCCAGCAGCGCGACAGGGGGCCCAAACTCCTACGAGCAGTACTTC. It specifies CASSATGGPNSYEQYF.

The chain employs TRBV18 and TRBJ2-7, with TRBD1 matching over 8 bases. Germline loops: CDR1 KGHSH, CDR2 LQKENI. The ends lost 3 bases at V and 3 bases at J; junction bases unmatched: 10. This CDR3 has 16 residues. The CDR3 nucleotides read TGTGCCAGCTCACCCCTCGGACAGGGCGAGGGCTACGAGCAGTACTTC. Translated: CASSPLGQGEGYEQYF.

This chain links TRBV15 with TRBJ1-3; tentatively, D is TRBD1 (6 bases). Germline V gene data show CDR1 as LNHNV and CDR2 as YYDKDF (reference sequence). CDR3 size: 15 residues. V was shortened by 1 base and J by 3 bases, with 10 bases between the two germline ends. Here the CDR3 reads CATSRGGQIGNTIYF. CDR3 bases: TGTGCCACCAGCAGAGGGGGGCAGATTGGAAACACCATATATTTT. Based on the CDR3 plus reference TRBV15 and TRBJ1-3, the full variable domain is DAMVIQNPRYQVTQFGKPVTLSCSQTLNHNVMYWYQQKSSQAPKLLFHYYDKDFNNEADTPDNFQSRRPNTSFCFLDIRSPGLGDTAMYLCATSRGGQIGNTIYFGEGSWLTVV.

Here the CDR3 DNA reads TGTGCCAGCAGCTCTTACCAGGGGGCTGTAGATACGCAGTATTTT. Translation gives CASSSYQGAVDTQYF. The chain combines TRBV7-2 with TRBJ2-3, with TRBD1 matching over 8 bases. The germline CDR1 and CDR2 sequences are SGHTA and FQGNSA. Germline trimming cut 4 bases from V and 5 bases from J; bases unmatched to any gene: 8. This CDR3 contains 15 residues.

V is TRBV6-1 and J is TRBJ1-5; TRBD1 matches 7 bases. The V gene end was trimmed by 2 bases and the J gene end by 13 bases; junction bases not matched to a gene: 11. CDR3 size: 14 residues. The germline gives CDR1 MNHNS, CDR2 SASEGT. CDR3 region: CASSESPGTVNQHF. In DNA, the CDR3 is TGTGCCAGCAGTGAAAGTCCCGGGACAGTCAATCAGCATTTT.